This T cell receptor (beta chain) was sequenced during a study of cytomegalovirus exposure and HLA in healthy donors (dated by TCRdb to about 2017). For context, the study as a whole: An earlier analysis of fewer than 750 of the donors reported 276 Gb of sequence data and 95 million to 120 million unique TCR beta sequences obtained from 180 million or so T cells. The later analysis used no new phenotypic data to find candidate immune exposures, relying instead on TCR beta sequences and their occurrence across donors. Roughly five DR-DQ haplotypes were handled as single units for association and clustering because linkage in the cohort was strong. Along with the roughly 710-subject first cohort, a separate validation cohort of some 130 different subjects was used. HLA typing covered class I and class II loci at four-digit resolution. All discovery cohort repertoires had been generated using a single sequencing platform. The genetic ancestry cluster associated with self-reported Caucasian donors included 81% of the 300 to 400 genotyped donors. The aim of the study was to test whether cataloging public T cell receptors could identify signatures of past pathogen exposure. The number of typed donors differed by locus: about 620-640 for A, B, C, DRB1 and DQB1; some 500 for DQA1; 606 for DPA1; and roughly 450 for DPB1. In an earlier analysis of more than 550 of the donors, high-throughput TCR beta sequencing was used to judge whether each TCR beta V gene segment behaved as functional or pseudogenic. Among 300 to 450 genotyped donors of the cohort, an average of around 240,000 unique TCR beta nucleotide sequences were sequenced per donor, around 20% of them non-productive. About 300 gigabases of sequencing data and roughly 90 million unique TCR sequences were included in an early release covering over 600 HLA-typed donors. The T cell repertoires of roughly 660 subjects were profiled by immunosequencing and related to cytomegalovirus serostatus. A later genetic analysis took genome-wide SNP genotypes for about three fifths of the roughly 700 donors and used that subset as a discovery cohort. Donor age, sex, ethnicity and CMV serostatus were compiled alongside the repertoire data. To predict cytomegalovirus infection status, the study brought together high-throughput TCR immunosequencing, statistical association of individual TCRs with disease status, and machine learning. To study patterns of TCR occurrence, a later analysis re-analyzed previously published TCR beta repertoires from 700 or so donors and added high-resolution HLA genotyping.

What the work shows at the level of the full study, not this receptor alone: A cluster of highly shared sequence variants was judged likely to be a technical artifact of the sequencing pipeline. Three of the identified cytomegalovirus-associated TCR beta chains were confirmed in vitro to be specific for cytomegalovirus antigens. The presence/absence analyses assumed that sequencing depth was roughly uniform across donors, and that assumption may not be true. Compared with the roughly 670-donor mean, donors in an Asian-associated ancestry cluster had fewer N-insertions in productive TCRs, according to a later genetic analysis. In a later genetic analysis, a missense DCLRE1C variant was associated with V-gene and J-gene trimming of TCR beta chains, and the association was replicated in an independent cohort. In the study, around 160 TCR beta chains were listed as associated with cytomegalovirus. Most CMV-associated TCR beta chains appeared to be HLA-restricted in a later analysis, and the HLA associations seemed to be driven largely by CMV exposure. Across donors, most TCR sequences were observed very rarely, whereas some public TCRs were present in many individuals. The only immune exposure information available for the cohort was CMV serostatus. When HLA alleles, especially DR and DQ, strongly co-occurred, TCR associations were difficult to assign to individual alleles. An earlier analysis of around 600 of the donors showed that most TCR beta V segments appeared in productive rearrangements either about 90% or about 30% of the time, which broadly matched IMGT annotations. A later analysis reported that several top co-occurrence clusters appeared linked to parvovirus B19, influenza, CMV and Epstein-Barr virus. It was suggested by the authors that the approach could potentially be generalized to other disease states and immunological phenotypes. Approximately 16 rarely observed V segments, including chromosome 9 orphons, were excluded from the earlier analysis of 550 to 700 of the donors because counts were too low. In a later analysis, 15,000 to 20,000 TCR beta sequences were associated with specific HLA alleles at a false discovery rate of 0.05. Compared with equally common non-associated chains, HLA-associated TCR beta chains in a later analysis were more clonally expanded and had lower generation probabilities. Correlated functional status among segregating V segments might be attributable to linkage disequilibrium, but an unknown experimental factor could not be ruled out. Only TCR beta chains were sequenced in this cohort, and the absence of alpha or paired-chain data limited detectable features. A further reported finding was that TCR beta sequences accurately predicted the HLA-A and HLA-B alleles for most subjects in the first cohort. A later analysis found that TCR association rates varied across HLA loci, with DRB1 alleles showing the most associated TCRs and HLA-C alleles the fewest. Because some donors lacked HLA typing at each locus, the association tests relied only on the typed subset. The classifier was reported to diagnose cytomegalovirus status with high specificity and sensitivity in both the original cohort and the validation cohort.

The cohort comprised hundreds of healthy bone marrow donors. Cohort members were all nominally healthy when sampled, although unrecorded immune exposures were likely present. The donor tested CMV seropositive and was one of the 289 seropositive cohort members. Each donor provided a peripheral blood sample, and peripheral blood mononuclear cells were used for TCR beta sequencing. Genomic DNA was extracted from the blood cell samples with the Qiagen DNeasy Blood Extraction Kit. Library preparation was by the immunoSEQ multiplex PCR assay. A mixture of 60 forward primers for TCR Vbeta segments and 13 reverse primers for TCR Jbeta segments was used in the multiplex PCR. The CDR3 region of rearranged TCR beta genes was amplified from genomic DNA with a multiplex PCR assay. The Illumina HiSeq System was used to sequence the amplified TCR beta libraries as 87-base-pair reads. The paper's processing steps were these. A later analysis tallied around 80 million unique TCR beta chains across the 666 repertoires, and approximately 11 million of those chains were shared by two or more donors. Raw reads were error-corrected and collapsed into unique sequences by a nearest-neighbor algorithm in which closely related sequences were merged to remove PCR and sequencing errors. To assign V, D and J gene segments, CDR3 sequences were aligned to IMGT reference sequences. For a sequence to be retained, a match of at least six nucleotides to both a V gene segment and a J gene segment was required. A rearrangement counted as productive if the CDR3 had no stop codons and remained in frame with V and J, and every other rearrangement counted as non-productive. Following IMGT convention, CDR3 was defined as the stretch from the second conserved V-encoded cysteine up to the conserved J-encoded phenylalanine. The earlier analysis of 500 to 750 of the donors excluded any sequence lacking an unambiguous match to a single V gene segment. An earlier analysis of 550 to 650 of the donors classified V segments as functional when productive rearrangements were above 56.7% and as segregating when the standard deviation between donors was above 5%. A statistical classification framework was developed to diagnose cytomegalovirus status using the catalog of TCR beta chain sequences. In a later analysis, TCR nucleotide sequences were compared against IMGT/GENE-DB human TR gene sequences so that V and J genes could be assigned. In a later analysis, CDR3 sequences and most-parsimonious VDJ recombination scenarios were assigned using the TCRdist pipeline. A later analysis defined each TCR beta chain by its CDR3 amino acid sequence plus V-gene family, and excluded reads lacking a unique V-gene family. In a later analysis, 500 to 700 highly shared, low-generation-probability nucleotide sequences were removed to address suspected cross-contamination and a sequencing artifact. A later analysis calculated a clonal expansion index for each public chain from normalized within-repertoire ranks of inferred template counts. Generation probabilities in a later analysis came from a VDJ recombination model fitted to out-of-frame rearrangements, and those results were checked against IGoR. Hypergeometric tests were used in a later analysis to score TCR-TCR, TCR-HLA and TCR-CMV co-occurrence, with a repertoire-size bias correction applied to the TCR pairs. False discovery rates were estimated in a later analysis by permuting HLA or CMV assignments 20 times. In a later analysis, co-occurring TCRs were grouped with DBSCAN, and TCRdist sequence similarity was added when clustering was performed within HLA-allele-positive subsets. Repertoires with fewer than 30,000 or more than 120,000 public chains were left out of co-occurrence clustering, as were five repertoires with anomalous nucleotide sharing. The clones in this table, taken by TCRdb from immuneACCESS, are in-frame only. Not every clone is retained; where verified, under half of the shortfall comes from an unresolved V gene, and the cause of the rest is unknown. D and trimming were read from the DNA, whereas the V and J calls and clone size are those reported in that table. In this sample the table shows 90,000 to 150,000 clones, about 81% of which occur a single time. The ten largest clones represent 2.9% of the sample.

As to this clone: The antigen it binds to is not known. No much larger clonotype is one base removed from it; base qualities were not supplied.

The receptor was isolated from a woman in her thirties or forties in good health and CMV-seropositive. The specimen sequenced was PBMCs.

The DNA sequence is given as TGTGCCAGCAGCGCCCAAGGGGTAGGCGCGGAGACCCAGTACTTC. The encoded protein is CASSAQGVGAETQYF. The V gene is TRBV9 and the J gene is TRBJ2-5; a tentative D call is TRBD1 (5 bases match). Its CDR3 holds 15 amino acids, cysteine through phenylalanine. Of all the DNA, just the CDR3 is kept, 45 bases in frame from base 1. At the junction V is shortened by 3 bases and J by 5 bases, with 17 bases in between. The germline V gene gives CDR1 as SGDLS and CDR2 as YYNGEE.